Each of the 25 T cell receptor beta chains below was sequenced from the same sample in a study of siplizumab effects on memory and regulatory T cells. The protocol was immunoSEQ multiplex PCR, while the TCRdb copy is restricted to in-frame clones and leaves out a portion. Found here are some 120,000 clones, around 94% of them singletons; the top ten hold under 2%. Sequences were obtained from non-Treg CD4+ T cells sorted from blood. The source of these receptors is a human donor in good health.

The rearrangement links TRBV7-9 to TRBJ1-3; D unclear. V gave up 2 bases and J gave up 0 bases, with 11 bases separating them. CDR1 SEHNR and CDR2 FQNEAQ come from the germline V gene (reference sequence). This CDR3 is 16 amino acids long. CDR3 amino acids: CASSLRSTNSGNTIYF. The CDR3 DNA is TGTGCCAGCAGCTTAAGATCGACCAACTCTGGAAACACCATATATTTT.

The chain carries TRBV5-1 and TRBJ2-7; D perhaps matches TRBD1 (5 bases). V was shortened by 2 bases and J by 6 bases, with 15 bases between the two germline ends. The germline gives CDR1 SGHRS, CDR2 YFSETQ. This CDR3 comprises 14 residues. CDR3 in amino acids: CASSFGSVRGEQYF. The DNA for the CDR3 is TGCGCCAGCAGCTTTGGATCGGTAAGGGGCGAGCAGTACTTC. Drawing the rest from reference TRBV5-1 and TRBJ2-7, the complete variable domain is KAGVTQTPRYLIKTRGQQVTLSCSPISGHRSVSWYQQTPGQGLQFLFEYFSETQRNKGNFPGRFSGRQFSNSRSEMNVSTLELGDSALYLCASSFGSVRGEQYFGPGTRLTVT.

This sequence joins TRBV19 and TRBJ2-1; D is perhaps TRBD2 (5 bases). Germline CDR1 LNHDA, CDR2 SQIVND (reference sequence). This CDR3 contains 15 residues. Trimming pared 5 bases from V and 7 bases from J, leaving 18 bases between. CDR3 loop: CASSPLGPSKNEQFF. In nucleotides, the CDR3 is TGTGCCAGTAGTCCCTTAGGACCTAGCAAGAATGAGCAGTTCTTC.

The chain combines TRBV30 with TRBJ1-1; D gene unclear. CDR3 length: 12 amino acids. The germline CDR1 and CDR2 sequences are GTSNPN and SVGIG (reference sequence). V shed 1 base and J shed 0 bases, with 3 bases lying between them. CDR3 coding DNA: TGTGCCTGGAGTGGGATGAACACTGAAGCTTTCTTT. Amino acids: CAWSGMNTEAFF. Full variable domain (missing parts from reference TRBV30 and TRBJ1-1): SQTIHQWPATLVQPVGSPLSLECTVEGTSNPNLYWYRQAAGRGLQLLFYSVGIGQISSEVPQNLSASRPQDRQFILSSKKLLLSDSGFYLCAWSGMNTEAFFGQGTRLTVV.

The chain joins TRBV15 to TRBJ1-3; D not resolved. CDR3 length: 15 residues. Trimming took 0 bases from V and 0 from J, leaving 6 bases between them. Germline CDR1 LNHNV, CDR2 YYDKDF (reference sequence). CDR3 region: CATSRDKVSGNTIYF. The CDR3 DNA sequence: TGTGCCACCAGCAGAGATAAGGTCTCTGGAAACACCATATATTTT. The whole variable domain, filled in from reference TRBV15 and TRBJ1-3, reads DAMVIQNPRYQVTQFGKPVTLSCSQTLNHNVMYWYQQKSSQAPKLLFHYYDKDFNNEADTPDNFQSRRPNTSFCFLDIRSPGLGDTAMYLCATSRDKVSGNTIYFGEGSWLTVV.

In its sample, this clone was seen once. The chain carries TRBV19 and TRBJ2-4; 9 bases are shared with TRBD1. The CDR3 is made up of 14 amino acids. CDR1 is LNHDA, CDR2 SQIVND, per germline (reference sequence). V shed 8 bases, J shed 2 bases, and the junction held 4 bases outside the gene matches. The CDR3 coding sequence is TGTGCCAGTGGACAGGGGACTACCAAAAACATTCAGTACTTC. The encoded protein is CASGQGTTKNIQYF.

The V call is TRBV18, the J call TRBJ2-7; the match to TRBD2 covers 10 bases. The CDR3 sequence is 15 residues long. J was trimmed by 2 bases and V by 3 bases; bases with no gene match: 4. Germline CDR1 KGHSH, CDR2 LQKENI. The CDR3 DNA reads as TGTGCCAGCTCACCTAGCGGGGGGCCGACCTACGAGCAGTACTTC. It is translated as CASSPSGGPTYEQYF.

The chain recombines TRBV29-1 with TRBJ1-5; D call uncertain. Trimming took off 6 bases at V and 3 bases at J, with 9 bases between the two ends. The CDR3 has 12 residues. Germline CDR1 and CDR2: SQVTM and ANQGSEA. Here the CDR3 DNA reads TGCAGCGTATCTGGGGTCAATCAGCCCCAGCATTTT. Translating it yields CSVSGVNQPQHF. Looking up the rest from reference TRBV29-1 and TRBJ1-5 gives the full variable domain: SAVISQKPSRDICQRGTSLTIQCQVDSQVTMMFWYRQQPGQSLTLIATANQGSEATYESGFVIDKFPISRPNLTFSTLTVSNMSPEDSSIYLCSVSGVNQPQHFGDGTRLSIL.

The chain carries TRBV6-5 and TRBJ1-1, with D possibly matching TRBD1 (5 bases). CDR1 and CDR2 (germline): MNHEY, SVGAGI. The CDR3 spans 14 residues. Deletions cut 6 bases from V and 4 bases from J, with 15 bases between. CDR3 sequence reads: CASSPAGRVTEAFF. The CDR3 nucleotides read TGTGCCAGCAGCCCGGCGGGCAGGGTCACTGAAGCTTTCTTT.

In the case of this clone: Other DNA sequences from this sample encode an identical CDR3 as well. The CDR3 DNA follows: TGTGCCAGCAGTGGCCCGGGGTACAATGAGCAGTTCTTC. Protein product: CASSGPGYNEQFF. The chain combines TRBV2 with TRBJ2-1; D perhaps matches TRBD2 (5 bases). V was pared by 4 bases and J by 4 bases, with 8 bases between. The CDR3 length is 13 residues. Germline assignment: CDR1 SNHLY and CDR2 FYNNEI.

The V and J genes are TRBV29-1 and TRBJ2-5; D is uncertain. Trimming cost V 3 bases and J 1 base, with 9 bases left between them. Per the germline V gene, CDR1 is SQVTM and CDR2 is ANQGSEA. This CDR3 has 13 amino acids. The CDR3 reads CSVDFRIQETQYF. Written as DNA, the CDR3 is TGCAGCGTTGATTTCAGGATCCAAGAGACCCAGTACTTC.

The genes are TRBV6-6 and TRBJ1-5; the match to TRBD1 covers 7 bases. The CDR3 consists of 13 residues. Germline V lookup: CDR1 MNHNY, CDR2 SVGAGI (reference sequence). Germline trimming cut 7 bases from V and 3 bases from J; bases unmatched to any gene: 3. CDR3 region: CASTGTANQPQHF. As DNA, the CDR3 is TGTGCCAGCACCGGGACAGCCAATCAGCCCCAGCATTTT.

The CDR3 reads CASSFPAEEGHEQFF. The CDR3 coding sequence is TGCGCCAGCAGCTTCCCAGCGGAGGAGGGCCATGAGCAGTTCTTC. This chain connects TRBV5-1 to TRBJ2-1, with D perhaps TRBD2 (6 bases). V was trimmed by 2 bases and J by 8 bases, leaving 17 bases between them. The CDR3 extends over 15 amino acids. Germline values: CDR1 SGHRS, CDR2 YFSETQ.

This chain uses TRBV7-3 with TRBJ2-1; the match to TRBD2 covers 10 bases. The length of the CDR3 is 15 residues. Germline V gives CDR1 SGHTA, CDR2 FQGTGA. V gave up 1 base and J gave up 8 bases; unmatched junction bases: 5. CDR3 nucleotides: TGTGCCAGCAGCTTAAGGCCTAGCGGGAGCTATGAGCAGTTCTTC. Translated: CASSLRPSGSYEQFF.

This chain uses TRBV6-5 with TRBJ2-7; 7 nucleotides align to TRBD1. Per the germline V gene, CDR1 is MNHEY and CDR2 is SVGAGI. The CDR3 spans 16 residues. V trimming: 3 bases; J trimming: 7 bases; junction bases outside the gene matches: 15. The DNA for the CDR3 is TGTGCCAGCAGTTATGACAGACAGGGCAAGAGGAGGGAGCAGTACTTC. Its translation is CASSYDRQGKRREQYF.

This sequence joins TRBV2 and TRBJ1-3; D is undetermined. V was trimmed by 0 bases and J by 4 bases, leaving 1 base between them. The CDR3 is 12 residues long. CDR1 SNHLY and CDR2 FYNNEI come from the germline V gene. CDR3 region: CASSEAGNTIYF. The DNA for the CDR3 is TGTGCCAGCAGTGAAGCAGGAAACACCATATATTTT.

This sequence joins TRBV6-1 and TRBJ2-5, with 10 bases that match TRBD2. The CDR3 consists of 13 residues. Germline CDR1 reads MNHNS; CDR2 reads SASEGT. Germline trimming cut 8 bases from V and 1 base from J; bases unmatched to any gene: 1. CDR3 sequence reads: CASLAGVQETQYF. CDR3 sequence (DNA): TGTGCCAGCCTAGCGGGGGTCCAAGAGACCCAGTACTTC.

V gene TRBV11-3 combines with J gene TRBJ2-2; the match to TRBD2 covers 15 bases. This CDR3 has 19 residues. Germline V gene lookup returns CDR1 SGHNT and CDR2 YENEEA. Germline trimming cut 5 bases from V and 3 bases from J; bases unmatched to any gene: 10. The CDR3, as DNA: TGTGCCAGCAGCGCCCGGACTAGCGGGGGGGCCCCGGACACCGGGGAGCTGTTTTTT. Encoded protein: CASSARTSGGAPDTGELFF.

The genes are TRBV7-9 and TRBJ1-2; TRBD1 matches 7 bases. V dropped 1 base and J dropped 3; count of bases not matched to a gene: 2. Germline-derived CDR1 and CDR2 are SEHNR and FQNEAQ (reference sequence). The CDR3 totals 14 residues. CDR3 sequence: CASSLGQGHYGYTF. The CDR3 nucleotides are TGTGCCAGCAGCTTAGGACAGGGACACTATGGCTACACCTTC.

This chain's CDR3 is CASSQAYEQYF. As DNA, the CDR3 is TGTGCCAGCAGCCAAGCTTACGAGCAGTACTTC. V gene TRBV14 combines with J gene TRBJ2-7; D is unclear. Looked up from germline, CDR1 is SGHDN and CDR2 is FVKESK. This CDR3 is 11 amino acids long. V was cut by 1 base and J by 4 bases, with 2 bases left in between.

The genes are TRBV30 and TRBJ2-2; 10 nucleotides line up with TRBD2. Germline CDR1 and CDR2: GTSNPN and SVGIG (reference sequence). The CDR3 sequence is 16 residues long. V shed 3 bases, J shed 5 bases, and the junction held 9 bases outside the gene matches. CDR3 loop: CAWRRLAGVETGELFF. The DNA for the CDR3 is TGTGCCTGGAGGAGGCTAGCGGGAGTGGAAACCGGGGAGCTGTTTTTT.

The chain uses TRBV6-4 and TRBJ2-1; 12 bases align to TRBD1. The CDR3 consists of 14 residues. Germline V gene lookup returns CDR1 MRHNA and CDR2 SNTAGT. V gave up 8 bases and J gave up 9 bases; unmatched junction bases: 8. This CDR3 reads CASAPGQGAGEQFF. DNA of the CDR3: TGTGCCAGCGCTCCGGGACAGGGGGCCGGTGAGCAGTTCTTC.

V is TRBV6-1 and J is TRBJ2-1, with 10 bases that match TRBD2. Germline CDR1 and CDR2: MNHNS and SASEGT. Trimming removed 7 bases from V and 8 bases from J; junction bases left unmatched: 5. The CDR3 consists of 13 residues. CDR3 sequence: CASKLAGSYEQFF. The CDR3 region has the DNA TGTGCCAGCAAACTAGCGGGAAGCTATGAGCAGTTCTTC.

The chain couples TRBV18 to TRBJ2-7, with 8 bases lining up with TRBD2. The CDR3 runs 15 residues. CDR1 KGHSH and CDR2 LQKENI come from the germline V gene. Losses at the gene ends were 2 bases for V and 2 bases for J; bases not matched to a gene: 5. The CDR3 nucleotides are TGTGCCAGCTCACCAGGAGCGGGAGCCCCCTACGAGCAGTACTTC. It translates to CASSPGAGAPYEQYF.

CDR3 sequence (DNA): TGTGCCAGCTCAGACAGCCTATTGAGCTCCTACAATGAGCAGTTCTTC. Translated: CASSDSLLSSYNEQFF. J is TRBJ2-1 and V is TRBV18; a weak D match, TRBD1 (5 bases). V lost 5 bases and J lost 0, with 14 bases in between. The CDR3 has 16 residues. Germline-derived CDR1 and CDR2 are KGHSH and LQKENI.